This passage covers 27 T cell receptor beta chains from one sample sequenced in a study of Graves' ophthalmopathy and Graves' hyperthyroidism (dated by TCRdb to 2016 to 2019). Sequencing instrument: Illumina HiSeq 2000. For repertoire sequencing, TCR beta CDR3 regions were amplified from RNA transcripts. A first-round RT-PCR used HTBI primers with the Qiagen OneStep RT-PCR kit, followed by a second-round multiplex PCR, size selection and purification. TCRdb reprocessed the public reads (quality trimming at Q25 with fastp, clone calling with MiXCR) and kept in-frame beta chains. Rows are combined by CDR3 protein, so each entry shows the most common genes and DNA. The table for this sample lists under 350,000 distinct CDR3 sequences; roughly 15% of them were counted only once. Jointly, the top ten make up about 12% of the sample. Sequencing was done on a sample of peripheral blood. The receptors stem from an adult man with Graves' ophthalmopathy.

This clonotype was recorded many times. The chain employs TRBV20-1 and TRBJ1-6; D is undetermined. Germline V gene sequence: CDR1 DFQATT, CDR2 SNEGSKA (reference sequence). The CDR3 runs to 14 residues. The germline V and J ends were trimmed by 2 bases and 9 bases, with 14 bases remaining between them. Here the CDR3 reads CSARPLRLGSPLHF. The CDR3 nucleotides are TGCAGTGCTAGACCGCTCAGACTTGGTTCACCCCTCCACTTT.

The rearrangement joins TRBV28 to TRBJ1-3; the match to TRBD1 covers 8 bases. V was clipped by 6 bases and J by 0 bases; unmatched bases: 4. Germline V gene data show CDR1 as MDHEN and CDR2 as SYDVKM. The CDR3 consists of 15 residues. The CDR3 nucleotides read TGTGCCAGCAGCATGGGACAGGTCTCTGGAAACACCATATATTTT. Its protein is CASSMGQVSGNTIYF.

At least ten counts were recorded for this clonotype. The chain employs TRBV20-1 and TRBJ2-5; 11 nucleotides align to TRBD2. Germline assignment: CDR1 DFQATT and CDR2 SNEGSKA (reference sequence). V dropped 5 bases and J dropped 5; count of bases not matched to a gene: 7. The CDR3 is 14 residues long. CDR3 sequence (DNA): TGCAGTGCTTTAGCGGGAGGGCCAGGGGAGACCCAGTACTTC. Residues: CSALAGGPGETQYF.

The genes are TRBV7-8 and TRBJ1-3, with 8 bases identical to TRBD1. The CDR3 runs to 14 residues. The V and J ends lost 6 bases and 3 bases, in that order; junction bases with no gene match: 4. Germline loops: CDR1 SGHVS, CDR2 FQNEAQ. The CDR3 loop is CASSLQGDGNTIYF. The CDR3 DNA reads TGTGCCAGCAGTTTACAGGGGGATGGAAACACCATATATTTT.

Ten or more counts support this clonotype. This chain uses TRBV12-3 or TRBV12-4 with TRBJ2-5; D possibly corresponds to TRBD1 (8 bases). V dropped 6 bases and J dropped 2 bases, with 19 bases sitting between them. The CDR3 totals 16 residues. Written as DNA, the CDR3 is TGTGCCAGCAGGCCCAACAGGGGGGGACAACAAGAGACCCAGTACTTC. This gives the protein CASRPNRGGQQETQYF.

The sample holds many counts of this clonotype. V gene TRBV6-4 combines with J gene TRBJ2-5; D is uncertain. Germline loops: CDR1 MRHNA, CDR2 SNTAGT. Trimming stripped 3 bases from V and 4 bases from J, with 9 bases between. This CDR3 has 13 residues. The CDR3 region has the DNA TGTGCCAGCAGTGAGGAAGCAGGAGAGACCCAGTACTTC. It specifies CASSEEAGETQYF.

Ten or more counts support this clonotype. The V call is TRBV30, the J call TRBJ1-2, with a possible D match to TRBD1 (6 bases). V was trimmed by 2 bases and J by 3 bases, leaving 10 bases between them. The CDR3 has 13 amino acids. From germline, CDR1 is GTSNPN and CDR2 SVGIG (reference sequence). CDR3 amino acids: CAWSPGEDYGYTF. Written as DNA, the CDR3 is TGTGCCTGGAGTCCAGGGGAAGACTATGGCTACACCTTC.

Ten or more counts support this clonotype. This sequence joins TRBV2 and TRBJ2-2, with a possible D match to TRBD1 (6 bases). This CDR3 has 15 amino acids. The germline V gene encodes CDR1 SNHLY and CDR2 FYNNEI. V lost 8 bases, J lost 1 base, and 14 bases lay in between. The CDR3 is CASRPWGQNTGELFF. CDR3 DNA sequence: TGTGCCAGCCGACCTTGGGGGCAGAACACCGGGGAGCTGTTTTTT.

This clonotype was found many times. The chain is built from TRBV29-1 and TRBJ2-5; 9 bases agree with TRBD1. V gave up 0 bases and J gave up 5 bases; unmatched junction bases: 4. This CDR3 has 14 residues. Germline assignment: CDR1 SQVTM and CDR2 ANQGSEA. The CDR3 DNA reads TGCAGCGTTGAAGACGGGACAGGGCACGAGACCCAGTACTTC. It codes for CSVEDGTGHETQYF.

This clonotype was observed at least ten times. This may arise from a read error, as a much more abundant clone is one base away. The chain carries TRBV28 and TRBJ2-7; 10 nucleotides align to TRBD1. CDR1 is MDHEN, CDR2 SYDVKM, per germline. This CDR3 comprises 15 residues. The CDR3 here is CASSASGTGAYGQYF. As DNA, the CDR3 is TGTGCCAGCAGTGCGTCCGGGACAGGGGCCTACGGGCAGTACTTC.

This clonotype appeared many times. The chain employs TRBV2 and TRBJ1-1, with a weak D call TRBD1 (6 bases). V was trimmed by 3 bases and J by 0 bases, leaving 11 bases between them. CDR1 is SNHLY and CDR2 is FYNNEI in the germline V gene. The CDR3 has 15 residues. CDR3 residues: CASSEIGQMNTEAFF. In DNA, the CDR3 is TGTGCCAGCAGTGAGATTGGACAGATGAACACTGAAGCTTTCTTT.

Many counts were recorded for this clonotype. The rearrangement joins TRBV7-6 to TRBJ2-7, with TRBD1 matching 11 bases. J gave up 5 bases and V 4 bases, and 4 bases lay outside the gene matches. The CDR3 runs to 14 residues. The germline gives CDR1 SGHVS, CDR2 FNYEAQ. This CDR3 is CASSSGTGGNEQYF. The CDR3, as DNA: TGTGCCAGCAGCTCCGGGACAGGGGGGAACGAGCAGTACTTC.

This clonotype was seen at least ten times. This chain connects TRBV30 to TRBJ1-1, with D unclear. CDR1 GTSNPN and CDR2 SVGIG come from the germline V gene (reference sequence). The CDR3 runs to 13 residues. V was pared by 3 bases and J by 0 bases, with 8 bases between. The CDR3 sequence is CAWSKQMNTEAFF. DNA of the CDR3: TGTGCCTGGAGCAAACAGATGAACACTGAAGCTTTCTTT.

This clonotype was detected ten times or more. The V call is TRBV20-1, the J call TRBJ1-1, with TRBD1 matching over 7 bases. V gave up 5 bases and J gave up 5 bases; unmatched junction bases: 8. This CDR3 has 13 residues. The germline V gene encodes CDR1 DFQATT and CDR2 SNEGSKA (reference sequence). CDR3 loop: CSALYRGWTEAFF. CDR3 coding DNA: TGCAGTGCTTTATACAGGGGATGGACTGAAGCTTTCTTT.

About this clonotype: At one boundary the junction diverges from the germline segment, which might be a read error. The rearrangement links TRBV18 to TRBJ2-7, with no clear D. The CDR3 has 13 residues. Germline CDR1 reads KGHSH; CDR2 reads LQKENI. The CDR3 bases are TGTGCCAGCCCACCCGGTTCGAGCTACGAGCAGTACTTC. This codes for CASPPGSSYEQYF. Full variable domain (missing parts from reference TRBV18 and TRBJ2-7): NAGVMQNPRHLVRRRGQEARLRCSPMKGHSHVYWYRQLPEEGLKFMVYLQKENIIDESGMPKERFSAEFPKEGPSILRIQQVVRGDSAAYFCASPPGSSYEQYFGPGTRLTVT.

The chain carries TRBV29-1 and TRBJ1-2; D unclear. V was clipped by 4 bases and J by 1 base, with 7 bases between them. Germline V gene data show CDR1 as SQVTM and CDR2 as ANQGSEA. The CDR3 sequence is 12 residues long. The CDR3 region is CSVVVGNYGYTF. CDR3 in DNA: TGCAGCGTTGTTGTCGGTAACTATGGCTACACCTTC.

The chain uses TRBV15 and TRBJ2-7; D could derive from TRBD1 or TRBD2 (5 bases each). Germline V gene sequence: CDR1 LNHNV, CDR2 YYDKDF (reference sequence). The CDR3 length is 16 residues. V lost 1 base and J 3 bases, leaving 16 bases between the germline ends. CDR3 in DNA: TGTGCCACCAGCAGAGCTGGACACGGAGGTCACTACGAGCAGTACTTC. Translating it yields CATSRAGHGGHYEQYF.

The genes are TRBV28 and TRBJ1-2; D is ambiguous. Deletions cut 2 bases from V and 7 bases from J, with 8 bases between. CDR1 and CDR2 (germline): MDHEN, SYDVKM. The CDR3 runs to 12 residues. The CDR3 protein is CASSLMSTGYTF. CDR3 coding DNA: TGTGCCAGCAGTTTAATGTCTACTGGCTACACCTTC.

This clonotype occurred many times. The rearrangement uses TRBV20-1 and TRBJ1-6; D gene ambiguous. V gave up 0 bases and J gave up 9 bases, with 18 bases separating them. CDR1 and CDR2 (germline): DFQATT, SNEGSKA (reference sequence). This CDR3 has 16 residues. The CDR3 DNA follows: TGCAGTGCTAGAGAAACCGAGACGACCGGGAGTTCACCCCTCCACTTT. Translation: CSARETETTGSSPLHF.

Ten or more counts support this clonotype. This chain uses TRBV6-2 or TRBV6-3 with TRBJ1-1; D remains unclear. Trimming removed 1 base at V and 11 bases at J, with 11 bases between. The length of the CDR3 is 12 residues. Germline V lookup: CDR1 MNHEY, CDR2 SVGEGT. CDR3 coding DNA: TGTGCCAGCAGTTACTTGCGGACGCAGGCTTTCTTT. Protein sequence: CASSYLRTQAFF.

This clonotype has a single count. The CDR3 loop reads CASSTSAVGQYF. CDR3 nucleotide sequence: TGTGCCAGCAGTACCTCCGCGGTGGGGCAGTACTTC. The J gene is TRBJ2-7, the V gene TRBV6-2 or TRBV6-3; D remains ambiguous. Germline CDR1 and CDR2: MNHEY and SVGEGT. This CDR3 spans 12 amino acids. Deletions cut 5 bases from V and 9 bases from J, with 14 bases between.

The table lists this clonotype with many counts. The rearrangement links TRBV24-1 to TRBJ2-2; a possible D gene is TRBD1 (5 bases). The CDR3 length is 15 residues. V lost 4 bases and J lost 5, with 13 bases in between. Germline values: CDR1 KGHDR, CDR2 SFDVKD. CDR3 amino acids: CATSDFGHPTGELFF. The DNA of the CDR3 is TGTGCCACCAGTGACTTCGGACACCCTACCGGGGAGCTGTTTTTT.

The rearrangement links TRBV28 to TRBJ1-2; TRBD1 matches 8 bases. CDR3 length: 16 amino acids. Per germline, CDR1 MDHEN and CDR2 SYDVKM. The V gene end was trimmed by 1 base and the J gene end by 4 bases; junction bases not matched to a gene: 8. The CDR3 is CASSLSGQGGGYGYTF. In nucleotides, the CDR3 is TGTGCCAGCAGTTTATCTGGACAGGGCGGCGGCTATGGCTACACCTTC.

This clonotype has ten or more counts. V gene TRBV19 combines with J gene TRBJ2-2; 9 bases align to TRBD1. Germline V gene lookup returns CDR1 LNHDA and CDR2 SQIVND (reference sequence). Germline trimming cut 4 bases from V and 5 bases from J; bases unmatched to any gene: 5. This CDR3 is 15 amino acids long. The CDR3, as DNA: TGTGCCAGTAGTACGGGGACAGGGCGGACCGGGGAGCTGTTTTTT. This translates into CASSTGTGRTGELFF. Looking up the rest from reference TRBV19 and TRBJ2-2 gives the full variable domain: DGGITQSPKYLFRKEGQNVTLSCEQNLNHDAMYWYRQDPGQGLRLIYYSQIVNDFQKGDIAEGYSVSREKKESFPLTVTSAQKNPTAFYLCASSTGTGRTGELFFGEGSRLTVL.

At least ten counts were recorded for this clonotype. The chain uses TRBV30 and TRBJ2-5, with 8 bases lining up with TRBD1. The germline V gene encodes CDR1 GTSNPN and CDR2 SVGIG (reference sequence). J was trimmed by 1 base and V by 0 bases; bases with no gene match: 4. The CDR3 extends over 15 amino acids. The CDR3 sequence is CAWSVTGGAQETQYF. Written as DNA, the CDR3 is TGTGCCTGGAGTGTAACAGGGGGAGCCCAAGAGACCCAGTACTTC.

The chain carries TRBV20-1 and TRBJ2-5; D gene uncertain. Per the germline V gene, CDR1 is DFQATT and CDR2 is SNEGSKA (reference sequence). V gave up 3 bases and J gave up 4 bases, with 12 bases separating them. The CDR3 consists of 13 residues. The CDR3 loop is CSASLLVAETQYF. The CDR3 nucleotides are TGCAGTGCTAGTTTGCTAGTCGCAGAGACCCAGTACTTC.

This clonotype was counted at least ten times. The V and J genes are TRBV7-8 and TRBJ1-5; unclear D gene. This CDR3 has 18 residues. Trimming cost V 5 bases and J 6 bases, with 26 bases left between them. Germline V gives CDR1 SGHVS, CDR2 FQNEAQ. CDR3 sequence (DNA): TGTGCCAGCAGCCCGAATATGGGGAATTATGAGGACGGTCAGCCCCAGCATTTT. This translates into CASSPNMGNYEDGQPQHF.